A selection of T cell receptor beta chains follows, all from one sample in a study of beta chain features in type 1 diabetes. Only in-frame clones appear in the TCRdb table, and some are missing; sequencing was by immunoSEQ multiplex PCR. Among some 140,000 clones listed, 9.2% were seen once. Sequencing used central memory CD4+ T cells from blood. These receptors all come from a man between 18 and 29 years old in good health. The CDR3 runs from the conserved cysteine through the conserved F or W. The order of the fields is V gene, D gene, clone size, J gene, CDR3 DNA, CDR3 protein. The D gene is left open where the match is weak. Part of the rows lack a size; the others show once, few, many or a class for expanded clones.

V: TRBV4-3; D: -; size: -; J: TRBJ2-5; DNA: TGCGCCAGCAGGGTTAAGGGGTCAGAGACCCAGTACTTC; CDR3: CASRVKGSETQYF
V: TRBV27; D: TRBD1; size: -; J: TRBJ1-2; DNA: TGTGCCAGCAAGACAGGGGAGGGCTATGGCTACACCTTC; CDR3: CASKTGEGYGYTF
V: TRBV27; D: TRBD2; size: -; J: TRBJ2-7; DNA: TGTGCCAGCAGATCAAGACTAGCGGGGTTTTACGAGCAGTACTTC; CDR3: CASRSRLAGFYEQYF
V: TRBV7-2; D: TRBD2; size: few; J: TRBJ2-7; DNA: TGTGCCAGCTTGCGGGCTAGCGGGGGGGCGAATTACGAGCAGTACTTC; CDR3: CASLRASGGANYEQYF
V: TRBV6-1; D: -; size: -; J: TRBJ2-7; DNA: TGTGCCAGCAGTGAACCCGGGGGTGGGTCCTACGAGCAGTACTTC; CDR3: CASSEPGGGSYEQYF
V: TRBV10-3; D: TRBD1; size: -; J: TRBJ2-7; DNA: TGTGCCATGAATCCCGGACAGGGGTCCCACGAGCAGTACTTC; CDR3: CAMNPGQGSHEQYF
V: TRBV27; D: -; size: -; J: TRBJ2-1; DNA: TGTGCCAGCAGTTTAGACCAGAGGATGAATGAGCAGTTCTTC; CDR3: CASSLDQRMNEQFF
V: TRBV6-5; D: TRBD1; size: -; J: TRBJ1-2; DNA: TGTGCCAGCAGGGCCGCGGACAGGGTCGTTGGCTACACCTTC; CDR3: CASRAADRVVGYTF
V: TRBV2; D: -; size: -; J: TRBJ2-5; DNA: TGTGCCAGCAGACAGGGTTCGGTAGAGACCCAGTACTTC; CDR3: CASRQGSVETQYF
V: TRBV5-1; D: -; size: -; J: TRBJ2-2; DNA: TGCGCCAGCAGGAGGTTGGAGAACACCGGGGAGCTGTTTTTT; CDR3: CASRRLENTGELFF
V: TRBV5-1; D: TRBD2; size: few; J: TRBJ2-3; DNA: TGCGCCAGCAGCTTGGCGGTAGCGGGGCTCCCAGATACGCAGTATTTT; CDR3: CASSLAVAGLPDTQYF
V: TRBV2; D: -; size: -; J: TRBJ2-5; DNA: TGTGCCAGCAGTGAGTTAGCACAAGAGACCCAGTACTTC; CDR3: CASSELAQETQYF
V: TRBV28; D: -; size: -; J: TRBJ1-2; DNA: TGTGCCAGCAGTCCCTCGGTAGCTAACTATGGCTACACCTTC; CDR3: CASSPSVANYGYTF
V: TRBV6-5; D: TRBD1; size: -; J: TRBJ1-2; DNA: TGTGCCAGCAGTTCGCCGACAGGGTTATTCCATGGCTACACCTTC; CDR3: CASSSPTGLFHGYTF
V: TRBV5-1; D: TRBD2; size: few; J: TRBJ2-1; DNA: TGCGCCAGCAGCTTGGAGGGCTCGGCGGGGGGGCTTTACAATGAGCAGTTCTTC; CDR3: CASSLEGSAGGLYNEQFF
V: TRBV23-1; D: TRBD1; size: -; J: TRBJ1-4; DNA: TGCGCCAGCAGTCAGGGACAGGGGGTAACTAATGAAAAACTGTTTTTT; CDR3: CASSQGQGVTNEKLFF
V: TRBV2; D: TRBD1; size: few; J: TRBJ1-2; DNA: TGTGCCAGCAGTTTAAGGGACAGGGGGGACTATGGCTACACCTTC; CDR3: CASSLRDRGDYGYTF
V: TRBV7-3; D: TRBD2; size: -; J: TRBJ2-1; DNA: TGTGCCAGCAGCTTAGGGACTAGCGGCAATGAGCAGTTCTTC; CDR3: CASSLGTSGNEQFF
V: TRBV7-9; D: -; size: -; J: TRBJ1-1; DNA: TGTGCCAGCAGCCAGCGGATCAGGGGAAGAGGAATGAACACTGAAGCTTTCTTT; CDR3: CASSQRIRGRGMNTEAFF
V: TRBV4-2; D: TRBD2; size: few; J: TRBJ2-3; DNA: TGTGCCAGCAGCCAAGCCGCTTCGGCGGGGGGGCCTCGAGATACGCAGTATTTT; CDR3: CASSQAASAGGPRDTQYF
V: TRBV19; D: TRBD2; size: -; J: TRBJ2-5; DNA: TGTGCCAGTAGCCCAAGCGGGGGGCGGAAGACCCAGTACTTC; CDR3: CASSPSGGRKTQYF
V: TRBV29-1; D: TRBD1; size: few; J: TRBJ1-4; DNA: TGCAGCGACAGAACCGAGGACAGGACCAAGGGTGGTGAAAAACTGTTTTTT; CDR3: CSDRTEDRTKGGEKLFF
V: TRBV20-1; D: -; size: -; J: TRBJ2-1; DNA: TGCAGTGCTAGAGGGCCGAATGAGCAGTTCTTC; CDR3: CSARGPNEQFF
V: TRBV11-1; D: TRBD2; size: -; J: TRBJ2-5; DNA: TGTGCCAGCAGCTCGGAGGTTACTAGCGGGGGGTCCACCCAGTACTTC; CDR3: CASSSEVTSGGSTQYF
V: TRBV28; D: TRBD1; size: -; J: TRBJ1-5; DNA: TGTGCCAGCAGTTGGACAGGGTGGAGCAATCAGCCCCAGCATTTT; CDR3: CASSWTGWSNQPQHF
V: TRBV30; D: -; size: many; J: TRBJ2-7; DNA: TGTGCCTGGGCTGGAAGGGGTTTCCCCTACGAGCAGTACTTC; CDR3: CAWAGRGFPYEQYF
V: TRBV6-1; D: -; size: few; J: TRBJ1-5; DNA: TGTGCCAGCAGTGAAGATGGGGGGATAAATCAGCCCCAGCATTTT; CDR3: CASSEDGGINQPQHF
V: TRBV6-1; D: -; size: few; J: TRBJ2-7; DNA: TGTGCCAGCAGCGAACCGGGACAAAACCTTCGGTCGCAGTACTTC; CDR3: CASSEPGQNLRSQYF